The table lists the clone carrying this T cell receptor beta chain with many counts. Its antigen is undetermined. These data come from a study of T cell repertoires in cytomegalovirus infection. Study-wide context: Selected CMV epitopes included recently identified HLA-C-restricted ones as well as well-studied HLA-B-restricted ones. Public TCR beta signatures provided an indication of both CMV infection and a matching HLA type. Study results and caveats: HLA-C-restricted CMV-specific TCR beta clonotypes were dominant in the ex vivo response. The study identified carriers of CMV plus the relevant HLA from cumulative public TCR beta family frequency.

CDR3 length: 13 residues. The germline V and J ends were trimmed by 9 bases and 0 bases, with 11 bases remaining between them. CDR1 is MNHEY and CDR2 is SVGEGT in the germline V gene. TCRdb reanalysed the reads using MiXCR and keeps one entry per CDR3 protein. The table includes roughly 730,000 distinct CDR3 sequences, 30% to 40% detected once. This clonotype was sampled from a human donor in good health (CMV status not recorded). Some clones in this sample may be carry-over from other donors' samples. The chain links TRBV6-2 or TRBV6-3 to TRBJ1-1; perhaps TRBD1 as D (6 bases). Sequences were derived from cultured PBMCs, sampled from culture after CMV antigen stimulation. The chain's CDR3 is CASNGQLNTEAFF. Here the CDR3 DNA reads TGTGCCAGTAATGGACAGTTGAACACTGAAGCTTTCTTT.